This record concerns one T cell receptor beta chain sequence. This table comes from immunoSEQ multiplex PCR, and its TCRdb copy is limited to in-frame clones, with some not included. The sample includes tens of thousands of clones, approximately 88% of them seen just once. This record belongs to a study of blood T cell repertoires in COVID-19. The overall study: T cells, B-cell-depleted T cells, or PBMCs supplied cDNA or gDNA.

V was clipped by 2 bases and J by 1 base; unmatched bases: 7. The germline V gene encodes CDR1 SEHNR and CDR2 FQNEAQ (reference sequence). The CDR3 runs 16 residues. This chain joins TRBV7-9 and TRBJ2-5, with 7 nucleotides matching TRBD2. The receptor's source is a man in his sixties with COVID-19, enrolled during active disease. Material: peripheral blood. The CDR3, as DNA: TGTGCCAGCAGCTTACCCCCGGGAGGCTTCCAAGAGACCCAGTACTTC. Translation: CASSLPPGGFQETQYF.